This T cell receptor (beta chain) was sequenced during a study of blood T cell repertoires in COVID-19. On the study more broadly: Acute and convalescent COVID-19 samples came from the United States, Italy and Spain.

This CDR3 has 13 amino acids. V was trimmed by 5 bases and J by 3 bases, leaving 10 bases between them. Per the germline V gene, CDR1 is MNHEY and CDR2 is SVGAGI. The data were produced by immunoSEQ multiplex PCR, yet TCRdb's version contains in-frame clones alone and is incomplete. Counted here are approximately 100,000 clones, approximately 87% occurring once; the ten biggest clones make up roughly 15%. This TCR was recovered from a man in his fifties or sixties with acute or convalescent COVID-19. This sequence joins TRBV6-5 and TRBJ1-1; D remains unclear. The material sequenced was peripheral blood. The CDR3 protein is CASSIGLDTEAFF. The CDR3 bases are TGTGCCAGCAGTATTGGACTTGACACTGAAGCTTTCTTT.